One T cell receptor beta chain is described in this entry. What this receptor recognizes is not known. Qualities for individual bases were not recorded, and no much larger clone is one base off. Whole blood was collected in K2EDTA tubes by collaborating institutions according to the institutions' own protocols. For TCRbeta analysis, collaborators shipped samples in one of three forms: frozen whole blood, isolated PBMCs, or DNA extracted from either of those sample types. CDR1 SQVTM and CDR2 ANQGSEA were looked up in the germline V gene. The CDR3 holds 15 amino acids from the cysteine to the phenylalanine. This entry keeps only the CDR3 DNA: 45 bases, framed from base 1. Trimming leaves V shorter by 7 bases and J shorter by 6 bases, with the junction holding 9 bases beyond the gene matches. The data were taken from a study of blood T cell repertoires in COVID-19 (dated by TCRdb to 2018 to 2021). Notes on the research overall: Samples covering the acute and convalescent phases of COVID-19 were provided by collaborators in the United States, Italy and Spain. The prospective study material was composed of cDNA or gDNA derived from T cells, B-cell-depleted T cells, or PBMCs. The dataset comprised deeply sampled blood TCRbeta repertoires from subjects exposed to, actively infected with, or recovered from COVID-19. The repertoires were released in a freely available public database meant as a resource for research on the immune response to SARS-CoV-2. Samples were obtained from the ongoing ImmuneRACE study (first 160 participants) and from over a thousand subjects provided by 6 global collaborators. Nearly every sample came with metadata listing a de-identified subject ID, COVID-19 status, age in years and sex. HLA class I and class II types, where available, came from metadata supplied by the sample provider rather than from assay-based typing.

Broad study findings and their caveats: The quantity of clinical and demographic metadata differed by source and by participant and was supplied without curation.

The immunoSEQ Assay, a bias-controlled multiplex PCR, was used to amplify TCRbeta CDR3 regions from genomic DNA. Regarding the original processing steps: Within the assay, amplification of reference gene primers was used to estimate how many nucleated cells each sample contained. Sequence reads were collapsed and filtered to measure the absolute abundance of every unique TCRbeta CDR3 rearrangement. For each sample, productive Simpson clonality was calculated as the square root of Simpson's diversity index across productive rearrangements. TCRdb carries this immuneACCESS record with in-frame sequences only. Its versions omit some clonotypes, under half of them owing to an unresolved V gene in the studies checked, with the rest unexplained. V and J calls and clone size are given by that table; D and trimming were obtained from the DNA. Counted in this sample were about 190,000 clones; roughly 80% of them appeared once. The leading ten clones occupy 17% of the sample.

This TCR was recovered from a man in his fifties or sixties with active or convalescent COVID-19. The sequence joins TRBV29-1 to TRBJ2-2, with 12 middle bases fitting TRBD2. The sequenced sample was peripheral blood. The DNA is TGCAGCGGCCGCTCTAGCGGGAGGGCCTCCGGGGAGCTGTTTTTT. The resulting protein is CSGRSSGRASGELFF.